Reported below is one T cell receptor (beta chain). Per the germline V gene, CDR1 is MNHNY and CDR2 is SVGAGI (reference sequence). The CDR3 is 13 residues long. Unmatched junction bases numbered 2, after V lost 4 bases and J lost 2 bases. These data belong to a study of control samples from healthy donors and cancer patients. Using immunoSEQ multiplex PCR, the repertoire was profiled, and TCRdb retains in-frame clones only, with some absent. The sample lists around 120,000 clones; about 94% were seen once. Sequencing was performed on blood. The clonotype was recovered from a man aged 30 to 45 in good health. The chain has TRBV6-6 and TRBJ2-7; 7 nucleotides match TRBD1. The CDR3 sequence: CASSSGQPYEQYF. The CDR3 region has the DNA TGTGCCAGCAGTTCGGGACAGCCCTACGAGCAGTACTTC.